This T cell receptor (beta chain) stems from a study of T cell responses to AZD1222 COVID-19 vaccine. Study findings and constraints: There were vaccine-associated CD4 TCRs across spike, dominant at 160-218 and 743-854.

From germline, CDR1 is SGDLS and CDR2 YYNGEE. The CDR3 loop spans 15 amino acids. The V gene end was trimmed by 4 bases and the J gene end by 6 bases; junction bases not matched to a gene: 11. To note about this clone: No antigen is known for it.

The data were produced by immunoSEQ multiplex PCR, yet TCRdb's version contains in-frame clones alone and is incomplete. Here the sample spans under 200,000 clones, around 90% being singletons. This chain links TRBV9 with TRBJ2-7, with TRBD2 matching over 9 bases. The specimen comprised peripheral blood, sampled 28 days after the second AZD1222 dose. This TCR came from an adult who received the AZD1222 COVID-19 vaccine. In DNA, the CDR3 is TGTGCCAGCAGCACCCCGGGACTAGCTTCGGTCGAGCAGTACTTC. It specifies CASSTPGLASVEQYF.